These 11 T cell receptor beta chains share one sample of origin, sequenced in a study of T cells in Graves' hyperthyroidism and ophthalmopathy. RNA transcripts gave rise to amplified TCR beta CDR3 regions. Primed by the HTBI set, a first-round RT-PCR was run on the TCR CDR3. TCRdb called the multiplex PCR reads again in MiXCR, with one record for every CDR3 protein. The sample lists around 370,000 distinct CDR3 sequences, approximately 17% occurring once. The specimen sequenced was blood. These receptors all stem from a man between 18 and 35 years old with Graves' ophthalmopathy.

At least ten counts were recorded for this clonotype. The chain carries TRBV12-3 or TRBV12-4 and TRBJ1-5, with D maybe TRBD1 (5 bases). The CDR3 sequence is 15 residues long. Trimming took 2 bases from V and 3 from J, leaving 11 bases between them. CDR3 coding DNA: TGTGCCAGCAGTTTAAGTACGGGGCCCAATCAGCCCCAGCATTTT. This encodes CASSLSTGPNQPQHF.

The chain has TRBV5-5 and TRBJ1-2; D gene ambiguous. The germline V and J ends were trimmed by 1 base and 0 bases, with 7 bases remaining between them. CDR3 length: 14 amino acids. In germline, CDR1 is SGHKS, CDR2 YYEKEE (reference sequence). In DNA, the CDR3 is TGTGCCAGCAGCTTGAGCGGAGCTAACTATGGCTACACCTTC. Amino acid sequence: CASSLSGANYGYTF.

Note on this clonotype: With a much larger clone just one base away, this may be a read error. CDR3 nucleotides: TGCAGTGCCCGTGGGGGGTGGGGCAATCAGTCCCAGCATTTT. Translation gives CSARGGWGNQSQHF. The V and J genes are TRBV20-1 and TRBJ1-5; perhaps TRBD1 as D (5 bases). In germline, CDR1 is DFQATT, CDR2 SNEGSKA (reference sequence). The CDR3 has 14 amino acids.

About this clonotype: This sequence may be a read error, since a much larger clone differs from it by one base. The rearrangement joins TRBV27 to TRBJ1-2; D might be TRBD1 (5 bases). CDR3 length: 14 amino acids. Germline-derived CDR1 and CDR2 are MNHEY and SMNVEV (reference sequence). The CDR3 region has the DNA TGTGCCAGCAGTGCGAGAGACAGTAACTGTGGCTACACCTTC. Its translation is CASSARDSNCGYTF.

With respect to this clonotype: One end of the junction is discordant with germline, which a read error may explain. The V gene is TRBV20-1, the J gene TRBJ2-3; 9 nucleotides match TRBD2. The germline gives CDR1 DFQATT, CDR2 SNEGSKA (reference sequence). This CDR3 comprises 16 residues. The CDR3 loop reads CSARGWGGGVGDTQYF. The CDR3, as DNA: TGCAGTGCGAGAGGCTGGGGCGGGGGGGTCGGAGATACGCAGTATTTT.

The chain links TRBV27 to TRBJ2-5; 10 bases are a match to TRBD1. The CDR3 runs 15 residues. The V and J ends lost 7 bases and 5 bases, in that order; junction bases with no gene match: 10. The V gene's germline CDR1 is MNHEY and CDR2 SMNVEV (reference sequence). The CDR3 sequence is CASTSRTGGWETQYF. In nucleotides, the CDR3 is TGTGCCAGCACCTCCCGGACAGGGGGTTGGGAGACCCAGTACTTC.

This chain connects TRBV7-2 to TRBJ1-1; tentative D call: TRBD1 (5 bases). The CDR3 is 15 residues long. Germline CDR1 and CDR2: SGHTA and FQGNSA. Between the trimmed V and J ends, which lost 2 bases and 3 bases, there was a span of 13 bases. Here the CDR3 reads CASSLLGGEYTEAFF. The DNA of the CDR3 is TGTGCCAGCAGCTTATTGGGGGGAGAGTACACTGAAGCTTTCTTT.

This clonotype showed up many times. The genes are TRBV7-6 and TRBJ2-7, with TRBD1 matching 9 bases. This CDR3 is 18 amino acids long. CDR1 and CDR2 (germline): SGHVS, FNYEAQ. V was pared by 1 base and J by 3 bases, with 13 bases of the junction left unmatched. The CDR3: CASSLVIGQGPPYYEQYF. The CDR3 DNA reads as TGTGCCAGCAGCTTAGTGATTGGACAGGGGCCACCGTACTACGAGCAGTACTTC.

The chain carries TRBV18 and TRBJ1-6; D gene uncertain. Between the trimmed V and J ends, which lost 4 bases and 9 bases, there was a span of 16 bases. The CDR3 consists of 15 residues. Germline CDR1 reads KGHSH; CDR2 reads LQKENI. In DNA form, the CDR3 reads TGTGCCAGCTCACGGGGTCTAGAGCCGAGTTCACCCCTCCACTTT. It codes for CASSRGLEPSSPLHF.

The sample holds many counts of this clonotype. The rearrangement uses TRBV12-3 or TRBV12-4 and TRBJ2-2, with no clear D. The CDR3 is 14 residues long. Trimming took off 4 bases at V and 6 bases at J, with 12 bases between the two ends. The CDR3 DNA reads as TGTGCCAGCAGTTACTCCTCAGTGGCCGGGGAGCTGTTTTTT. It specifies CASSYSSVAGELFF.

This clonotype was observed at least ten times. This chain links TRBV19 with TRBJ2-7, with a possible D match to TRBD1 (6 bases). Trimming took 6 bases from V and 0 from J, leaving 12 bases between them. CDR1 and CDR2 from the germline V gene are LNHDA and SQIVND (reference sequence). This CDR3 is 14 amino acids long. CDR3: CASRTTGSSYEQYF. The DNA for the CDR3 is TGTGCCAGTAGGACAACAGGGTCCTCCTACGAGCAGTACTTC.